By share of the sample, the clone carrying this T cell receptor (beta chain) is medium-sized. Its target is not known. The cells of the mixed lymphocyte reaction underwent an approximately six-day coculture at 37°C. This sample stems from a study of siplizumab effects on memory and regulatory T cells. In the study overall: Mixed lymphocyte reactions were matched in twos, containing siplizumab at around 0.97 ug/mL or lacking drug. Regarding the study as a whole: Memory T cells appeared less diverse than naive cells, which seemed to contribute substantially to alloresponse. Only a minor fraction of alloreactive clones mapped to unstimulated subsets.

Per sample, 80,000 to 100,000 TCR templates underwent assay. Data came from immunoSEQ multiplex PCR; TCRdb stores just in-frame clones and leaves some out. The table includes approximately 13,000 clones, about 40% detected once. This CDR3 spans 15 amino acids. The germline V gene encodes CDR1 SGHVS and CDR2 FQNEAQ. V dropped 2 bases and J dropped 6 bases, with 13 bases sitting between them. Sequencing was carried out using CFSE-low (dividing) CD8+ T cells sorted from an allogeneic mixed lymphocyte reaction. This TCR was recovered from a human donor in good health; the cells came from an allogeneic mixed lymphocyte reaction. The chain links TRBV7-8 to TRBJ1-4; the D gene is possibly TRBD1 (5 bases). DNA of the CDR3: TGTGCCAGCAGCTTAATTGGGGGATTGGATGAAAAACTGTTTTTT. Residues: CASSLIGGLDEKLFF.